The 4 T cell receptor beta chains below all came from one sample that was sequenced in a study of CD8+ T cells in alopecia areata. The treatment is: oral pan-JAK inhibitor, 5-10 mg twice daily. Extraction of RNA preceded its reverse transcription into cDNA, which served as the sequencing template. Using immunoSEQ multiplex PCR, the repertoire was profiled, and TCRdb retains in-frame clones only, with some absent. The sample carries fewer than 250,000 clones, less than 50% recorded once. The input for sequencing was CD4+ T cells sorted from blood, taken at approximately week 36, from a patient treated with tofacitinib. The receptors derive from a human donor with alopecia areata.

The V gene is TRBV30, the J gene TRBJ2-7, with TRBD2 identical over 9 bases. V was pared by 0 bases and J by 6 bases, with 9 bases of the junction left unmatched. This CDR3 region has 15 residues. CDR1 is GTSNPN and CDR2 is SVGIG in the germline V gene (reference sequence). The CDR3: CAWSVGGSGRIEQYF. As DNA, the CDR3 is TGTGCCTGGAGTGTCGGGGGTAGCGGGAGAATCGAGCAGTACTTC. Full variable domain (rest looked up from reference TRBV30 and TRBJ2-7): SQTIHQWPATLVQPVGSPLSLECTVEGTSNPNLYWYRQAAGRGLQLLFYSVGIGQISSEVPQNLSASRPQDRQFILSSKKLLLSDSGFYLCAWSVGGSGRIEQYFGPGTRLTVT.

The chain has TRBV11-2 and TRBJ1-5; D not resolved. The CDR3 totals 14 residues. V lost 3 bases and J lost 3, with 9 bases in between. Germline V lookup: CDR1 SGHAT, CDR2 FQNNGV. The DNA of the CDR3 is TGTGCCAGCAGCTTGGTGGGTCCCAATCAGCCCCAGCATTTT. As protein: CASSLVGPNQPQHF. Supplemented by reference TRBV11-2 and TRBJ1-5, the full variable domain reads EAGVAQSPRYKIIEKRQSVAFWCNPISGHATLYWYQQILGQGPKLLIQFQNNGVVDDSQLPKDRFSAERLKGVDSTLKIQPAKLEDSAVYLCASSLVGPNQPQHFGDGTRLSIL.

This clone was recorded a few times. The chain is built from TRBV19 and TRBJ1-2; TRBD1 aligns across 7 bases. After removal of 8 bases from V and 2 bases from J, the junction contained 8 bases not matched to a gene. Looked up from germline, CDR1 is LNHDA and CDR2 is SQIVND (reference sequence). The length of the CDR3 is 14 residues. The DNA of the CDR3 is TGTGCCAGTGGGGATGACAGGGACAACTATGGCTACACCTTC. It specifies CASGDDRDNYGYTF.

The rearrangement links TRBV5-1 to TRBJ2-5; 8 positions match TRBD2. The V and J ends lost 2 bases and 2 bases, in that order; junction bases with no gene match: 11. The CDR3 is 17 residues long. CDR1 and CDR2 from the germline V gene are SGHRS and YFSETQ. The CDR3 is CASSFAGGVPLQETQYF. The CDR3 DNA reads TGCGCCAGCAGCTTTGCGGGAGGAGTTCCCCTACAAGAGACCCAGTACTTC.